This T cell receptor (beta chain) was observed in a study of cytomegalovirus exposure and HLA in healthy donors. This PCR relied on a set of 60 Vbeta primers and 13 Jbeta primers. The repertoire was sequenced with immunoSEQ multiplex PCR; TCRdb's copy has only in-frame clones and lacks some. Among 120,000 or so clones, over 60% were seen once, and the ten largest hold 2.5% to 3.5%. The CDR3 runs to 15 residues. Trimming pared 0 bases from V and 0 bases from J, leaving 8 bases between. The germline V gene encodes CDR1 SGHRS and CDR2 YFSETQ. The clonotype was recovered from an older woman in good health and CMV-seropositive. Sequenced material: PBMCs. This chain links TRBV5-1 with TRBJ2-3; possibly TRBD1 for D (5 bases). The CDR3 loop reads CASSLGGASTDTQYF. The CDR3, as DNA: TGCGCCAGCAGCTTGGGTGGGGCTAGCACAGATACGCAGTATTTT. Looking up the rest from reference TRBV5-1 and TRBJ2-3 gives the full variable domain: KAGVTQTPRYLIKTRGQQVTLSCSPISGHRSVSWYQQTPGQGLQFLFEYFSETQRNKGNFPGRFSGRQFSNSRSEMNVSTLELGDSALYLCASSLGGASTDTQYFGPGTRLTVL.